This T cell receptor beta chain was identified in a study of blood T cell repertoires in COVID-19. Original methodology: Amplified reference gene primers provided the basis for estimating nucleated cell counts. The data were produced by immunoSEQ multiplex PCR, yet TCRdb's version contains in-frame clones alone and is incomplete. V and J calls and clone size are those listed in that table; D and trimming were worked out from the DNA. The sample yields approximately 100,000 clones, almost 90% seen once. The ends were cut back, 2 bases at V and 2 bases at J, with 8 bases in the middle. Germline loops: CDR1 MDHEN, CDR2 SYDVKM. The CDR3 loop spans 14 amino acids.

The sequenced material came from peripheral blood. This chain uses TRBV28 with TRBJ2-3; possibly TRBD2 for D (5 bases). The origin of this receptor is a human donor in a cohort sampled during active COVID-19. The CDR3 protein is CASSLLADTDTQYF. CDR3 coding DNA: TGTGCCAGCAGTTTACTAGCCGACACAGATACGCAGTATTTT.